This TCR beta chain was recovered during a study of T cell responses to AZD1222 COVID-19 vaccine. Study observations and caveats: Two doses of AZD1222 preceded a rise in Spike-specific TCR breadth and depth. Vaccine-associated CD4 TCRs spanned spike, dominant at 160-218 and 743-854. The donor group comprised mostly white British people and more females; the analysis possibly underestimated clonal diversity.

The germline V gene encodes CDR1 LGHDT and CDR2 YNNKEL (reference sequence). The CDR3 is 17 residues long. V lost 0 bases, J lost 8 bases, and 22 bases lay in between. About this clone itself: Its cognate antigen is unknown.

The protocol was immunoSEQ multiplex PCR, while the TCRdb copy is restricted to in-frame clones and leaves out a portion. The sample consists of roughly 150,000 clones, 90% to 95% of them appearing once. The chain joins TRBV3-1 (or the pseudogene TRBV3-2) to TRBJ1-1; the D gene is possibly TRBD1 (5 bases). This specimen was peripheral blood, taken 28 days after the second AZD1222 dose. The sequence derives from an adult who received the AZD1222 COVID-19 vaccine. CDR3 sequence (DNA): TGTGCCAGCAGCCAAGATTTTGTGGGGCTGGGGCGCATAGAAGCTTTCTTT. It encodes CASSQDFVGLGRIEAFF.